These 19 T cell receptor beta chains were all obtained from the same sample, sequenced in a study of cytomegalovirus exposure and HLA in healthy donors. Use of 60 Vbeta and 13 Jbeta primers characterized the PCR. Some clones are missing from TCRdb's copy, which holds only in-frame ones; the method was immunoSEQ multiplex PCR. The sample yields over 110,000 clones, approximately 84% seen once. Sequencing used PBMCs. All receptors derive from a woman in her sixties or seventies in good health and CMV-seropositive.

The rearrangement uses TRBV4-2 and TRBJ2-5; TRBD1 matches 10 bases. The ends lost 4 bases at V and 3 bases at J; junction bases unmatched: 11. Germline-derived CDR1 and CDR2 are LGHNA and YNFKEQ. This CDR3 has 17 residues. The CDR3 here is CASSLPGPGTGEETQYF. In DNA form, the CDR3 reads TGTGCCAGCAGCCTGCCTGGGCCCGGGACAGGGGAAGAGACCCAGTACTTC.

This chain links TRBV14 with TRBJ2-4, with 7 bases identical to TRBD2. CDR3 size: 17 residues. Germline assignment: CDR1 SGHDN and CDR2 FVKESK. Germline trimming cut 3 bases from V and 6 bases from J; bases unmatched to any gene: 14. CDR3 DNA sequence: TGTGCCAGCAGCCACCCTCAGGGAGAGCGGGAAGTAAACATTCAGTACTTC. This sequence encodes CASSHPQGEREVNIQYF.

This sequence joins TRBV5-1 and TRBJ2-3; 8 nucleotides align to TRBD2. The CDR3 covers 16 residues. Germline V gene data show CDR1 as SGHRS and CDR2 as YFSETQ. The V segment lost 5 bases and the J segment 6 bases; nucleotides outside the gene matches: 14. The CDR3 here is CASRFSLGGAADTQYF. CDR3 DNA: TGCGCCAGCAGATTCTCCCTCGGGGGGGCCGCCGATACGCAGTATTTT.

The V gene is TRBV28, the J gene TRBJ2-3; 7 bases line up with TRBD1. Germline V gene data show CDR1 as MDHEN and CDR2 as SYDVKM. Germline trimming cut 5 bases from V and 0 bases from J; bases unmatched to any gene: 2. The CDR3 totals 14 residues. CDR3 residues: CASSPGQSTDTQYF. For the CDR3, the DNA is TGTGCCAGCAGTCCGGGACAGAGCACAGATACGCAGTATTTT.

DNA for the CDR3: TGCGCCAGCAGCCAATGGGAGTCTGGCGAGCAGTACTTC. This gives the protein CASSQWESGEQYF. The V and J genes are TRBV4-1 and TRBJ2-5; D might be TRBD2 (5 bases). The better agreement between TRBJ2-7 and the DNA end casts doubt on the J call. CDR3 size: 13 residues. Per germline, CDR1 MGHRA and CDR2 YSYEKL.

The V and J genes are TRBV7-3 and TRBJ2-3, with TRBD1 matching 7 bases. CDR1 SGHTA and CDR2 FQGTGA come from the germline V gene. The CDR3 covers 13 residues. V lost 6 bases, J lost 6 bases, and 6 bases stayed unmatched. CDR3 sequence reads: CASRLTGSDTQYF. The CDR3 coding sequence is TGTGCCAGCAGATTGACAGGGTCCGATACGCAGTATTTT. The entire variable domain, with the rest obtained from reference TRBV7-3 and TRBJ2-3, is as follows: GAGVSQTPSNKVTEKGKYVELRCDPISGHTALYWYRQSLGQGPEFLIYFQGTGAADDSGLPNDRFFAVRPEGSVSTLKIQRTERGDSAVYLCASRLTGSDTQYFGPGTRLTVL.

The genes are TRBV27 and TRBJ2-1, with TRBD2 identical over 7 bases. This CDR3 has 15 residues. V lost 6 bases to trimming and J lost 3 bases; unmatched junction nucleotides: 8. Germline-derived CDR1 and CDR2 are MNHEY and SMNVEV (reference sequence). In DNA form, the CDR3 reads TGTGCCAGCAGGGAGGCGGGAGTCAGCTACAATGAGCAGTTCTTC. Protein: CASREAGVSYNEQFF.

This rearrangement joins TRBV4-1 to TRBJ2-5, with 7 bases aligning to TRBD2. The CDR3 spans 15 residues. The germline V gene encodes CDR1 MGHRA and CDR2 YSYEKL. V was clipped by 3 bases and J by 1 base; unmatched bases: 5. For the CDR3, the DNA is TGCGCCAGCAGCCATCCCCCTAGCGGCCAAGAGACCCAGTACTTC. Protein sequence: CASSHPPSGQETQYF.

This chain connects TRBV10-3 to TRBJ2-6, with D possibly matching TRBD1 (6 bases). This CDR3 is 17 amino acids long. Germline V lookup: CDR1 ENHRY, CDR2 SYGVKD. Trimming pared 4 bases from V and 1 base from J, leaving 14 bases between. DNA of the CDR3: TGTGCCATCAGTGGTCGGCAGGGGCCTTCTGGGGCCAACGTCCTGACTTTC. Translated, it gives CAISGRQGPSGANVLTF.

The V gene is TRBV6-6, the J gene TRBJ1-5, with 8 bases identical to TRBD1. The CDR3 runs to 15 residues. Per germline, CDR1 MNHNY and CDR2 SVGAGI (reference sequence). With V trimmed by 6 bases and J by 2 bases, 6 bases remained unmatched. The CDR3 reads CASRDGQGGNQPQHF. In DNA, the CDR3 is TGTGCCAGCAGAGACGGACAGGGAGGCAATCAGCCCCAGCATTTT.

The chain employs TRBV9 and TRBJ2-2; 9 bases agree with TRBD2. J was trimmed by 1 base and V by 5 bases; bases with no gene match: 6. Germline values: CDR1 SGDLS, CDR2 YYNGEE. This CDR3 has 16 residues. The CDR3 sequence is CASSLTSGQNTGELFF. The CDR3 DNA sequence: TGTGCCAGCAGTCTAACTAGCGGGCAGAACACCGGGGAGCTGTTTTTT.

This chain joins TRBV7-2 and TRBJ1-1; the match to TRBD1 covers 7 bases. Germline V lookup: CDR1 SGHTA, CDR2 FQGNSA. The trim removed 0 bases at V and 7 bases at J, leaving 2 bases unmatched. This CDR3 is built from 13 residues. The CDR3 loop reads CASSLAQGDEAFF. The CDR3 DNA reads as TGTGCCAGCAGCTTAGCCCAGGGGGATGAAGCTTTCTTT.

V gene TRBV6-1 combines with J gene TRBJ2-2; 7 positions agree with TRBD1. Germline CDR1 MNHNS, CDR2 SASEGT. This CDR3 comprises 14 residues. J gave up 4 bases and V 6 bases, and 5 bases lay outside the gene matches. This CDR3 reads CASSGTVITGELFF. The CDR3 nucleotides read TGTGCCAGCAGCGGGACAGTAATCACCGGGGAGCTGTTTTTT.

This clone came up many times. The V and J genes are TRBV5-7 and TRBJ1-1; 7 bases line up with TRBD1. TRBV5-7 is sorted into the ORF group, with uncertain function. The CDR3 is 14 residues long. The J segment lost 4 bases and the V segment lost 1 base, leaving 4 bases of the junction unmatched. CDR3 in amino acids: CASSLRGRPTEAFF. The CDR3 nucleotides read TGTGCCAGCAGCTTGAGGGGGCGCCCCACTGAAGCTTTCTTT.

This clone showed up just a few times. The same CDR3 is also encoded by other DNA sequences in this sample. The CDR3 DNA is TGTGCCAGCAGCTTAGCTGCGTATGGCTACACCTTC. Its translation is CASSLAAYGYTF. This chain joins TRBV7-9 and TRBJ1-2, with unresolved D. V was cut by 0 bases and J by 5 bases, with 4 bases left in between. The CDR3 loop spans 12 amino acids. Looked up from germline, CDR1 is SEHNR and CDR2 is FQNEAQ (reference sequence).

The V and J genes are TRBV18 and TRBJ1-4; D not resolved. The V gene's germline CDR1 is KGHSH and CDR2 LQKENI. V lost 5 bases and J lost 4, with 14 bases in between. The CDR3 is 15 amino acids. In DNA, the CDR3 is TGTGCCAGCTCAACGATCTTCCGGGGTAATGAAAAACTGTTTTTT. It translates to CASSTIFRGNEKLFF.

J is TRBJ2-3 and V is TRBV15; D uncertain. V lost 2 bases and J 0 bases, leaving 3 bases between the germline ends. Germline loops: CDR1 LNHNV, CDR2 YYDKDF (reference sequence). This CDR3 comprises 13 residues. The CDR3 spells CATSRPSTDTQYF. DNA of the CDR3: TGTGCCACCAGCAGACCTAGCACAGATACGCAGTATTTT.

V is TRBV19 and J is TRBJ1-3; weak D call: TRBD1 (5 bases). The V end lost 11 bases, the J end lost 0 bases, and 14 bases lay between the germline ends. This CDR3 region has 14 residues. Per the germline V gene, CDR1 is LNHDA and CDR2 is SQIVND (reference sequence). This CDR3 reads CASARGHSGNTIYF. The DNA for the CDR3 is TGTGCCTCCGCCCGCGGACACTCTGGAAACACCATATATTTT.

V is TRBV5-1 and J is TRBJ2-5, with unresolved D. The germline V and J ends were trimmed by 2 bases and 6 bases, with 8 bases remaining between them. Germline values: CDR1 SGHRS, CDR2 YFSETQ. The length of the CDR3 is 12 residues. CDR3 DNA sequence: TGCGCCAGCAGCTTTGAAGAGCAGACCCAGTACTTC. It translates to CASSFEEQTQYF.